The 10 T cell receptor beta chains below were found in one sample sequenced in a study of blood T cell repertoires in COVID-19. Generated by immunoSEQ multiplex PCR, the TCRdb table keeps only in-frame clones and is missing some. The top ten hold 4% to 5% of the sample, which has under 350,000 clones, approximately 86% seen once. The source material was PBMCs or T cells enriched from blood (not recorded which). Every receptor here comes from a woman aged 40 to 49 with acute COVID-19.

This chain uses TRBV28 with TRBJ2-2; 10 nucleotides agree with TRBD1. CDR1 and CDR2 (germline): MDHEN, SYDVKM. Trimming cost V 7 bases and J 4 bases; bases outside gene matches: 3. The CDR3 runs 14 residues. In nucleotides, the CDR3 is TGTGCCAGCACGGGGACAGGGGTCACCGGGGAGCTGTTTTTT. Encoded protein: CASTGTGVTGELFF.

This sequence joins TRBV4-3 and TRBJ1-2; 10 bases agree with TRBD1. The CDR3 spans 15 residues. Germline V CDR1 and CDR2: LGHNA, YSLEER. J lost 4 bases, V lost 4 bases, and 6 bases had no gene match. The DNA for the CDR3 is TGCGCCAGCAGCCCAGACAGGGGGCCCAGCTATGGCTACACCTTC. Amino acids: CASSPDRGPSYGYTF.

This sequence joins TRBV5-6 and TRBJ1-2; tentative D call: TRBD1 (5 bases). The germline CDR1 and CDR2 sequences are SGHDT and YYEEEE. This CDR3 is built from 15 residues. V lost 5 bases, J lost 4 bases, and 18 bases lay in between. The CDR3 bases are TGTGCCAGCAGTTCCGCTGGGGGGGGAGTCTATGGCTACACCTTC. It encodes CASSSAGGGVYGYTF. Full variable domain (outside the CDR3, taken from reference TRBV5-6 and TRBJ1-2): DAGVTQSPTHLIKTRGQQVTLRCSPKSGHDTVSWYQQALGQGPQFIFQYYEEEERQRGNFPDRFSGHQFPNYSSELNVNALLLGDSALYLCASSSAGGGVYGYTFGSGTRLTVV.

The chain is built from TRBV10-3 and TRBJ1-1; D is uncertain. The CDR3 covers 13 residues. Germline CDR1 and CDR2: ENHRY and SYGVKD. Trimming pared 7 bases from V and 3 bases from J, leaving 12 bases between. The CDR3 nucleotides are TGTGCCATCAAGCCTAGGCAAGACACTGAAGCTTTCTTT. Protein sequence: CAIKPRQDTEAFF.

The rearrangement links TRBV7-6 to TRBJ2-7, with D unclear. The CDR3 contains 17 residues. Germline CDR1 and CDR2: SGHVS and FNYEAQ. Trimming shortened V by 1 base and J by 2 bases, and 18 bases separated the two germline ends. In DNA, the CDR3 is TGTGCCAGCAGCTTAGGTTCTCCCGGCGTGGGCGCCTACGAGCAGTACTTC. Residues: CASSLGSPGVGAYEQYF.

V usage is TRBV7-2 and J usage is TRBJ2-7, with D hard to call. The CDR3 length is 13 residues. From germline, CDR1 is SGHTA and CDR2 FQGNSA. Trimming removed 8 bases at V and 3 bases at J, with 14 bases between. The CDR3 sequence: CASGSSVLYEQYF. For the CDR3, the DNA is TGTGCCAGCGGTTCTAGTGTGCTCTACGAGCAGTACTTC.

The chain joins TRBV27 to TRBJ1-5, with D uncertain. This CDR3 has 16 residues. Between the trimmed V and J ends, which lost 0 bases and 6 bases, there was a span of 15 bases. Germline-derived CDR1 and CDR2 are MNHEY and SMNVEV (reference sequence). The chain's CDR3 is CASSLSPGFGGQPQHF. Here the CDR3 DNA reads TGTGCCAGCAGTTTATCACCGGGGTTTGGAGGTCAGCCCCAGCATTTT.

The rearrangement links TRBV7-9 to TRBJ2-2; possibly TRBD1 for D (6 bases). V shed 8 bases and J shed 2 bases, with 15 bases lying between them. Germline values: CDR1 SEHNR, CDR2 FQNEAQ (reference sequence). The CDR3 runs 15 residues. The DNA for the CDR3 is TGTGCCAGCGAGTCCCGGGACAAAAACACCGGGGAGCTGTTTTTT. It yields the protein CASESRDKNTGELFF.

The chain links TRBV12-3 or TRBV12-4 to TRBJ2-2; 7 bases map to TRBD1. The ends lost 9 bases at V and 8 bases at J; junction bases unmatched: 6. The CDR3 extends over 12 amino acids. CDR3 DNA: TGTGCCAGTTACAGGGGTGAGGGGGAGCTGTTTTTT. Protein: CASYRGEGELFF.

The V gene is TRBV6-5, the J gene TRBJ2-7; a weak D match, TRBD1 (6 bases). V was shortened by 6 bases and J by 2 bases, with 14 bases between the two germline ends. The germline V gene encodes CDR1 MNHEY and CDR2 SVGAGI. The CDR3 runs 14 residues. The CDR3 DNA reads TGTGCCAGCAGCCCCGACAGGAGTCCCTACGAGCAGTACTTC. This codes for CASSPDRSPYEQYF.